This T cell receptor (beta chain) stems from a study of cytomegalovirus exposure and HLA in healthy donors. Study as a whole: An early release of data contained 75 million to 100 million unique TCRs, which came from HLA-typed donors. Study results and caveats: The number of N-insertions in an Asian-associated ancestry cluster was reportedly below the approximately 680-donor mean in a later analysis. Judged likely to be a sequencing artifact was a cluster of highly shared sequence variants. Cytomegalovirus association was listed for about 150 TCR beta chains.

The CDR3 totals 14 residues. Germline V gene sequence: CDR1 MNHEY, CDR2 SMNVEV (reference sequence). V gave up 6 bases and J gave up 4 bases, with 15 bases separating them. Primers included in the PCR were 60 Vbeta and 13 Jbeta primers. The repertoire was sequenced with immunoSEQ multiplex PCR; TCRdb's copy has only in-frame clones and lacks some. Of approximately 180,000 clones listed, around 80% were seen once; the top ten hold more than 3.5%. Note on this clone: Its antigen is undetermined.

The TCR comes from a woman aged 55-70 years in good health and CMV-seropositive. The chain links TRBV27 to TRBJ1-2; perhaps TRBD1 as D (6 bases). The sequenced sample consisted of PBMCs. The CDR3 nucleotides read TGTGCCAGCAGCTCCCTGGGGGCTGGCTATGGCTACACCTTC. Protein sequence: CASSSLGAGYGYTF.